Only one count was recorded for the clone carrying this T cell receptor beta chain. Its antigen is undetermined. Other DNA sequences in this sample translate to the same CDR3. The sample originates from a study of shared clonotypes between healthy human individuals. Study-level findings and limits: Clonotypes which were not shared had lower generation probabilities than clonotypes that all four donors shared. Despite large depth, rarefaction showed incomplete sorted-subset sequencing.

This CDR3 spans 14 amino acids. Germline lookup yields CDR1 MNHEY and CDR2 SMNVEV (reference sequence). V was trimmed by 3 bases and J by 3 bases, leaving 8 bases between them. The naive CD8 subset, CD45RO-negative cells positively selected for CCR7, excluded terminally differentiated effector memory CD45RA+ cells. Sorted-subset replicate PCR reactions contained approximately 190 ng DNA, corresponding to roughly 29,000 T cell genomes. Profiled with immunoSEQ multiplex PCR; TCRdb holds only in-frame clones, not every one. The sample comprises roughly 2.1 million clones, about 93% of which are singletons, and about 1.8% rests with the top ten.

The chain couples TRBV27 to TRBJ2-2; D is uncertain. This sequence originates from a man younger than 30 in good health. Some clones in this sample may be carry-over from other donors' samples. The sequenced sample consisted of naive CD8+ T cells from PBMCs. The CDR3 DNA is TGTGCCAGCAGTTTCCCGGGTTACACCGGGGAGCTGTTTTTT. It codes for CASSFPGYTGELFF.